Shown below are 16 T cell receptor beta chains from a single sample sequenced in a study of blood T cells in healthy people across ages. Primers used in a second PCR of about 6 to 11 cycles were a sample-barcoded 5' primer and a J-beta primer mix. Each CDR3 protein gets one entry after TCRdb re-called the 5' RACE reads with MiXCR. The sample yields about 680,000 distinct CDR3 sequences, around 48% seen once. Sequenced: blood. The source is a woman aged 55-70 years in good health.

The chain joins TRBV14 to TRBJ2-1, with unresolved D. With the DNA end fitting TRBJ2-7 better, the J assignment may be wrong. From germline, CDR1 is SGHDN and CDR2 FVKESK. The CDR3 is 14 amino acids. The CDR3 coding sequence is TGTGCCAGCAGCCAAAAGGCCTCCTACAATGAGCAGTACTTC. It encodes CASSQKASYNEQYF.

V is TRBV5-5 and J is TRBJ1-2; D is unclear. Trimming pared 0 bases from V and 6 bases from J, leaving 12 bases between. The CDR3 is 14 residues long. CDR1 is SGHKS and CDR2 is YYEKEE in the germline V gene (reference sequence). This CDR3 reads CASSLADADHGYTF. In DNA form, the CDR3 reads TGTGCCAGCAGCTTGGCTGACGCAGACCATGGCTACACCTTC.

The chain employs TRBV20-1 and TRBJ2-3; D may be TRBD2 (5 bases). V lost 5 bases and J 4 bases, leaving 16 bases between the germline ends. The germline gives CDR1 DFQATT, CDR2 SNEGSKA (reference sequence). The CDR3 is made up of 14 amino acids. This CDR3 is CSAGTEGAPDTQYF. CDR3 nucleotide sequence: TGCAGTGCTGGCACCGAGGGTGCCCCAGATACGCAGTATTTT.

This clonotype was picked up many times. The V and J genes are TRBV6-2 or TRBV6-3 and TRBJ1-2, with D tentatively TRBD1 (6 bases). The germline V gene has CDR1 MNHEY and CDR2 SVGEGT. Trimming stripped 2 bases from V and 8 bases from J, with 15 bases between. This CDR3 spans 14 amino acids. The chain's CDR3 is CASSYGPGARGYTF. Written as DNA, the CDR3 is TGTGCCAGCAGTTACGGCCCGGGGGCTAGAGGCTACACCTTC.

This clonotype was counted only a few times. This chain uses TRBV7-3 with TRBJ2-5; TRBD2 aligns across 8 bases. The ends lost 2 bases at V and 11 bases at J; junction bases unmatched: 16. The V gene's germline CDR1 is SGHTA and CDR2 FQGTGA. The CDR3 has 16 amino acids. This CDR3 is CASSLLPREGPNEQYF. For the CDR3, the DNA is TGTGCCAGCAGCTTACTCCCCCGGGAGGGCCCCAATGAGCAGTACTTC.

This clonotype has more than one count but fewer than ten. The rearrangement joins TRBV12-3 or TRBV12-4 to TRBJ2-1; TRBD1 or TRBD2 may be the D gene (5 bases each). This CDR3 comprises 14 residues. V lost 6 bases to trimming and J lost 7 bases, with 16 bases between them. The CDR3 loop reads CASSPGTLYNEQFF. The CDR3 DNA follows: TGTGCCAGCAGCCCCGGGACCCTCTATAATGAGCAGTTCTTC.

This clonotype was observed a handful of times. The J gene is TRBJ2-6, the V gene TRBV12-3 or TRBV12-4; D is unclear. This CDR3 region has 15 residues. Between the trimmed V and J ends, which lost 2 bases and 4 bases, there was a span of 9 bases. Written as DNA, the CDR3 is TGTGCCAGCAGTTTATGGGTTAGCGGGGCCAACGTCCTGACTTTC. Protein product: CASSLWVSGANVLTF.

The V and J genes are TRBV20-1 and TRBJ2-5, with a weak D call TRBD1 (5 bases). Trimming pared 3 bases from V and 11 bases from J, leaving 10 bases between. The CDR3 is 10 residues long. The germline V gene encodes CDR1 DFQATT and CDR2 SNEGSKA (reference sequence). The DNA of the CDR3 is TGCAGTGCTAGGAAGGACAAGCAGTACTTC. Its translation is CSARKDKQYF.

The chain recombines TRBV11-2 with TRBJ1-2, with D perhaps matching TRBD1 (6 bases). Trimming took 10 bases from V and 3 from J, leaving 15 bases between them. This CDR3 comprises 13 residues. CDR1 SGHAT and CDR2 FQNNGV come from the germline V gene. Here the CDR3 DNA reads TGTGCCACGGGGGGGGCCGATGACTATGGCTACACCTTC. This codes for CATGGADDYGYTF.

With regard to this clonotype: Given a much more abundant clone one base away, this may be a read error. This chain joins TRBV25-1 and TRBJ2-5; D not certain. The J call could be wrong; TRBJ2-7 is a better fit for the DNA end. The CDR3 covers 13 residues. Germline CDR1 reads MGHDK; CDR2 reads SYGVNS. The CDR3 DNA is TGTGCCAGCAGTGAGACAAACAGCGACGAGCAGTACTTC. Translation gives CASSETNSDEQYF.

The V gene is TRBV6-2 or TRBV6-3, the J gene TRBJ2-1; 8 bases align to TRBD2. V shed 2 bases and J 6 bases; nucleotides not matched to a gene: 6. The CDR3 consists of 15 residues. Per the germline V gene, CDR1 is MNHEY and CDR2 is SVGEGT. The CDR3: CASSYSLAGTNEQFF. The CDR3 DNA follows: TGTGCCAGCAGTTACAGTCTAGCGGGCACCAATGAGCAGTTCTTC.

This clonotype was found a few times. V is TRBV3-1 and J is TRBJ1-4, with D hard to call. The CDR3 has 14 residues. V lost 1 base and J 8 bases, leaving 11 bases between the germline ends. Germline V CDR1 and CDR2: LGHDT, YNNKEL (reference sequence). CDR3 nucleotide sequence: TGTGCCAGCAGCCAAGGGACGTCATCCGAAAAACTGTTTTTT. Protein product: CASSQGTSSEKLFF.

This chain connects TRBV5-4 to TRBJ2-7, with 11 bases that match TRBD1. Germline trimming cut 0 bases from V and 0 bases from J; bases unmatched to any gene: 2. Germline CDR1 reads SGHNT; CDR2 reads YYREEE (reference sequence). The CDR3 has 16 amino acids. The CDR3 nucleotides are TGTGCCAGCAGCTTGGACGGGACAGGGGGCTCCTACGAGCAGTACTTC. This encodes CASSLDGTGGSYEQYF.

This clonotype was detected only once. The chain couples TRBV5-1 to TRBJ2-3; the match to TRBD2 covers 8 bases. Germline values: CDR1 SGHRS, CDR2 YFSETQ. The CDR3 covers 14 residues. Germline trimming cut 4 bases from V and 2 bases from J; bases unmatched to any gene: 3. In DNA, the CDR3 is TGCGCCAGCAGCGAGGGACTAGACACAGATACGCAGTATTTT. This codes for CASSEGLDTDTQYF.

This sequence joins TRBV5-1 and TRBJ2-7; TRBD2 matches at 10 bases. Germline V lookup: CDR1 SGHRS, CDR2 YFSETQ. The trim removed 4 bases at V and 7 bases at J, leaving 11 bases unmatched. CDR3 length equals 15 residues. This CDR3 reads CASSVLAGPYNEQYF. The CDR3 DNA follows: TGCGCCAGCAGCGTACTAGCGGGACCCTACAATGAGCAGTACTTC.

Only one count was recorded for this clonotype. A much larger clone lies one base from this, so it may be a read error. The rearrangement uses TRBV6-2 or TRBV6-3 and TRBJ2-7; D ambiguous. Germline CDR1 and CDR2: MNHEY and SVGEGT. The CDR3 covers 15 residues. The V end lost 8 bases, the J end lost 0 bases, and 17 bases lay between the germline ends. This CDR3 reads CASVETPRSSYEQYF. As DNA, the CDR3 is TGTGCCAGCGTGGAGACACCGAGAAGCTCCTACGAGCAGTACTTC.